The 2 T cell receptor beta chains given below trace back to one sample, sequenced in a study of molecular identifiers for immune sequencing clone quantification. TCRdb re-called the PCR reads with MiXCR, one entry per CDR3 protein. The top ten hold about 0.78% of the sample, which has hundreds of thousands of distinct CDR3 sequences, less than 30% seen once. The sequenced sample was naive CD8+ T cells from blood, with Jurkat cell RNA spiked in. Subset defined: FACS-sorted CD8+CD4-CCR7+CD45RA+ naive T cells. The receptors shown here come from a human donor in good health. Some libraries in this study had Jurkat cell RNA spiked in.

On this clonotype: This clone may be a read error of a much larger clone one base away. CDR3 nucleotides: TGTGCCCGCAGCTCCGGTGCCGGGGGTCCTTACGAGCAGTGGTTC. It translates to CARSSGAGGPYEQWF. The chain has TRBV13 and TRBJ2-7, with a tentative D call TRBD2 (6 bases). CDR1 and CDR2 (germline): PRHDT, FYEKMQ (reference sequence). The CDR3 contains 15 residues.

This clonotype was observed a handful of times. This chain connects TRBV6-2 or TRBV6-3 to TRBJ1-2; weak D call: TRBD1 (5 bases). The CDR3 is 13 amino acids. V dropped 0 bases and J dropped 8 bases, with 10 bases sitting between them. Germline V gene data show CDR1 as MNHEY and CDR2 as SVGEGT. The CDR3 protein is CASSYSWDGGYTF. CDR3 DNA: TGTGCCAGCAGTTACTCGTGGGACGGAGGCTACACCTTC.